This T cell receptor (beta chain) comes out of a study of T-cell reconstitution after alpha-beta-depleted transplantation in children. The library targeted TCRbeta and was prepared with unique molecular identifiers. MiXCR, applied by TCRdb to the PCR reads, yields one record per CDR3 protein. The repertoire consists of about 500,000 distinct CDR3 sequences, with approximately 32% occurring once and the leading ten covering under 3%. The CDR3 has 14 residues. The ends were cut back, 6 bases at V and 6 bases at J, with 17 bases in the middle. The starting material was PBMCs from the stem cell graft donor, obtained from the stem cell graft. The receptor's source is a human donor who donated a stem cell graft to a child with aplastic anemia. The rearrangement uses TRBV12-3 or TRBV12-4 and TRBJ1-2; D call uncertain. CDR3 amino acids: CASSLSKGANGYTF. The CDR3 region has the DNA TGTGCCAGCAGCCTCTCAAAGGGCGCCAATGGCTACACCTTC.